The 17 T cell receptor beta chains given below trace back to one sample, sequenced in a study of PD-1 blockade in classical Hodgkin lymphoma (dated by TCRdb to 2018 to 2021). Explained via the paper, the time point label denotes: cycle 1 day 1 (C1D1), immediately before nivolumab initiation. Every trial patient had relapsed after autologous stem cell transplantation, and cohorts A, B and C differed in prior brentuximab vedotin exposure. Libraries were made using the immunoSEQ multiplex PCR assay. TCRdb carries this immuneACCESS record with in-frame sequences only. Its versions omit some clonotypes, under half of them owing to an unresolved V gene in the studies checked, with the rest unexplained. Counted in this sample were approximately 21,000 clones; 70% to 85% of them appeared once. The top ten clonotypes cover over 20% of the sample. The sequencing used peripheral blood mononuclear cells (PBMCs), collected at baseline. The receptors were sampled from a human donor with classical Hodgkin lymphoma.

The chain recombines TRBV28 with TRBJ1-4, with D tentatively TRBD1 (6 bases). The CDR3 covers 14 residues. V gave up 2 bases and J gave up 7 bases, with 11 bases separating them. CDR1 is MDHEN, CDR2 SYDVKM, per germline. CDR3 region: CASSLLRGTEKLFF. CDR3 nucleotide sequence: TGTGCCAGCAGTTTACTCAGGGGAACTGAAAAACTGTTTTTT.

The chain is built from TRBV6-1 and TRBJ2-4; 8 nucleotides line up with TRBD2. This CDR3 is 15 amino acids long. Germline CDR1 reads MNHNS; CDR2 reads SASEGT. The V gene end was trimmed by 6 bases and the J gene end by 8 bases; junction bases not matched to a gene: 12. The CDR3 coding sequence is TGTGCCAGCAGGGGACAACGGGGGGGCGAGTACATTCAGTACTTC. Translated: CASRGQRGGEYIQYF.

This clone has a handful of counts. V usage is TRBV2 and J usage is TRBJ2-1; no definite D call. The V gene's germline CDR1 is SNHLY and CDR2 FYNNEI. The CDR3 has 13 residues. V lost 6 bases and J 4 bases, leaving 10 bases between the germline ends. CDR3 protein: CASRPRGYNEQFF. The CDR3 nucleotides read TGTGCCAGCAGACCCCGTGGGTACAATGAGCAGTTCTTC. The variable domain in full, completed from reference TRBV2 and TRBJ2-1, reads EPEVTQTPSHQVTQMGQEVILRCVPISNHLYFYWYRQILGQKVEFLVSFYNNEISEKSEIFDDQFSVERPDGSNFTLKIRSTKLEDSAMYFCASRPRGYNEQFFGPGTRLTVL.

The chain recombines TRBV19 with TRBJ2-1; 8 bases map to TRBD2. Germline V gene lookup returns CDR1 LNHDA and CDR2 SQIVND (reference sequence). CDR3 length equals 15 residues. V lost 3 bases to trimming and J lost 2 bases; unmatched junction nucleotides: 3. The chain's CDR3 is CASSMGLVAYNEQFF. The CDR3 DNA follows: TGTGCCAGTAGTATGGGACTAGTGGCCTACAATGAGCAGTTCTTC.

This clone was detected once. V gene TRBV19 combines with J gene TRBJ2-1; 9 bases are a match to TRBD1. There are 16 residues in the CDR3. J lost 8 bases, V lost 3 bases, and 11 bases had no gene match. The germline V gene encodes CDR1 LNHDA and CDR2 SQIVND (reference sequence). In DNA form, the CDR3 reads TGTGCCAGTAGTATTAATAACAGGGGGCGCAAAGATGAGCAGTTCTTC. Protein product: CASSINNRGRKDEQFF.

This clone occurred a few times. Other nucleotide sequences from this sample produce the same CDR3. The rearrangement links TRBV15 to TRBJ1-1, with D unresolved. This CDR3 region has 12 residues. Trimming left V 1 base short and J 3 bases short, with 3 bases between. Germline assignment: CDR1 LNHNV and CDR2 YYDKDF (reference sequence). CDR3 amino acids: CATSRGYTEAFF. The CDR3 bases are TGTGCCACCAGCAGAGGGTACACTGAAGCTTTCTTT.

In this sample, this clone turned up a few times. The chain joins TRBV30 to TRBJ1-1; no firm D call. The ends were cut back, 5 bases at V and 6 bases at J, with 10 bases in the middle. The CDR3 is made up of 11 amino acids. The germline V gene encodes CDR1 GTSNPN and CDR2 SVGIG (reference sequence). The CDR3, as DNA: TGTGCCTGGGAGCGGGGTTCTGAAGCTTTCTTT. It is translated as CAWERGSEAFF.

This clone has a single count. This sample also contains other DNA sequences that code for the same CDR3. The chain joins TRBV11-2 to TRBJ2-7; D tentatively reads TRBD1 or TRBD2 (5 bases each). The CDR3 runs 14 residues. From germline, CDR1 is SGHAT and CDR2 FQNNGV. The V end lost 3 bases, the J end lost 1 base, and 10 bases lay between the germline ends. This chain's CDR3 is CASSLGRRSYEQYF. CDR3 nucleotide sequence: TGTGCCAGCAGCTTGGGACGGAGGTCCTACGAGCAGTACTTC.

Note on this clone: Other DNA sequences of this sample code for an identical CDR3. The rearrangement links TRBV28 to TRBJ1-1; 7 bases map to TRBD1. CDR3 length: 14 amino acids. After removal of 4 bases from V and 4 bases from J, the junction contained 6 bases not matched to a gene. Germline-derived CDR1 and CDR2 are MDHEN and SYDVKM. This chain's CDR3 is CASSSQGEGTEAFF. The CDR3 coding sequence is TGTGCCAGCAGTTCTCAGGGGGAAGGCACTGAAGCTTTCTTT. Full variable domain (remainder filled in from reference TRBV28 and TRBJ1-1): DVKVTQSSRYLVKRTGEKVFLECVQDMDHENMFWYRQDPGLGLRLIYFSYDVKMKEKGDIPEGYSVSREKKERFSLILESASTNQTSMYLCASSSQGEGTEAFFGQGTRLTVV.

The chain is built from TRBV7-9 and TRBJ2-5; 11 bases fit TRBD2. The J call may be wrong; the DNA end is better matched by TRBJ2-7. This CDR3 spans 14 amino acids. Germline V gene lookup returns CDR1 SEHNR and CDR2 FQNEAQ (reference sequence). In nucleotides, the CDR3 is TGTGCCAGCAGCAGACTAGCGGGGCCCTACGAGCAGTACTTC. Amino acid sequence: CASSRLAGPYEQYF.

The rearrangement uses TRBV10-2 and TRBJ2-5, with 9 positions matching TRBD2. With V trimmed by 2 bases and J by 6 bases, 4 bases remained unmatched. Per germline, CDR1 WSHSY and CDR2 SAAADI. The CDR3 loop spans 14 amino acids. For the CDR3, the DNA is TGCGCCAGCAGTGAGGGGACTAGCTCGAAGACCCAGTACTTC. Translated: CASSEGTSSKTQYF.

This chain links TRBV7-2 with TRBJ1-3; the D gene is possibly TRBD1 (5 bases). Between the trimmed V and J ends, which lost 1 base and 2 bases, there was a span of 12 bases. Per germline, CDR1 SGHTA and CDR2 FQGNSA. CDR3 length equals 16 residues. This CDR3 reads CASSLGSAGTGNTIYF. CDR3 bases: TGTGCCAGCAGCTTAGGCTCGGCAGGGACTGGAAACACCATATATTTT.

The J gene is TRBJ1-1, the V gene TRBV10-2, with D uncertain. CDR1 is WSHSY and CDR2 is SAAADI in the germline V gene. The CDR3 loop spans 12 amino acids. V was trimmed by 7 bases and J by 5 bases, leaving 11 bases between them. The CDR3 DNA sequence: TGCGCCAGCACCGAGTGGGGAACTGAAGCTTTCTTT. Translating gives CASTEWGTEAFF.

This clone was counted only a few times. The gene calls are TRBV6-1 and TRBJ2-5; 8 positions agree with TRBD1. The CDR3 extends over 14 amino acids. V gave up 4 bases and J gave up 5 bases; unmatched junction bases: 6. Germline lookup yields CDR1 MNHNS and CDR2 SASEGT. The CDR3 reads CASSGTGFMETQYF. The CDR3 DNA follows: TGTGCCAGCAGTGGGACAGGGTTTATGGAGACCCAGTACTTC.

In this sample, this clone is medium-sized (0.01 to 0.1%). The chain recombines TRBV5-5 with TRBJ1-5, with D maybe TRBD1 (5 bases). Per the germline V gene, CDR1 is SGHKS and CDR2 is YYEKEE (reference sequence). The length of the CDR3 is 16 residues. Trimming took 0 bases from V and 1 from J, leaving 11 bases between them. The CDR3 DNA is TGTGCCAGCAGCTTGGTACCAGGACAAAGCAATCAGCCCCAGCATTTT. Translated, it gives CASSLVPGQSNQPQHF.

The rearrangement links TRBV7-2 to TRBJ2-7, with 8 bases fitting TRBD2. The CDR3 covers 14 residues. Unmatched junction bases numbered 6, after V lost 2 bases and J lost 6 bases. CDR1 is SGHTA and CDR2 is FQGNSA in the germline V gene. CDR3 region: CASSLWAGGLEQYF. In nucleotides, the CDR3 is TGTGCCAGCAGCTTATGGGCGGGGGGCCTCGAGCAGTACTTC.

The chain links TRBV7-2 to TRBJ1-5; no clear D. The length of the CDR3 is 13 residues. The germline V and J ends were trimmed by 3 bases and 6 bases, with 9 bases remaining between them. Germline V lookup: CDR1 SGHTA, CDR2 FQGNSA. This chain's CDR3 is CASSLKSGQPQHF. The CDR3 DNA reads TGTGCCAGCAGCTTGAAATCAGGTCAGCCCCAGCATTTT. Using reference TRBV7-2 and TRBJ1-5 for the parts outside the CDR3, the full variable domain is GAGVSQSPSNKVTEKGKDVELRCDPISGHTALYWYRQSLGQGLEFLIYFQGNSAPDKSGLPSDRFSAERTGGSVSTLTIQRTQQEDSAVYLCASSLKSGQPQHFGDGTRLSIL.